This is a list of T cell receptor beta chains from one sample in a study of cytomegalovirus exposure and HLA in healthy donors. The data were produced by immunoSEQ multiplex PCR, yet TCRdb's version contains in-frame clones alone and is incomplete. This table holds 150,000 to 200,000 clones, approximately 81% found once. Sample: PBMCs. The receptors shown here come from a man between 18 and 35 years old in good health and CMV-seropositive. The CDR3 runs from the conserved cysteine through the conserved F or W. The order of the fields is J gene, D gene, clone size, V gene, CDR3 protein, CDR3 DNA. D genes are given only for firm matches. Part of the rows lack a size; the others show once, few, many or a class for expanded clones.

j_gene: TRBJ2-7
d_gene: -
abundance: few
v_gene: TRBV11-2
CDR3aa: CASSSLRGRDYEQYF
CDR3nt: TGTGCCAGCAGCTCCCTCCGGGGTCGGGACTACGAGCAGTACTTC

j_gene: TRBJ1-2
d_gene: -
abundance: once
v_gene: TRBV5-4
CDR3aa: CASSFTGAANYGYTF
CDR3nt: TGTGCCAGCAGCTTCACAGGCGCCGCTAACTATGGCTACACCTTC

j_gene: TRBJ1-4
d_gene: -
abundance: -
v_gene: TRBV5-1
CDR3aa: CASSLEVGGVTNEKLFF
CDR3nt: TGCGCCAGCAGCTTGGAGGTTGGGGGCGTAACTAATGAAAAACTGTTTTTT

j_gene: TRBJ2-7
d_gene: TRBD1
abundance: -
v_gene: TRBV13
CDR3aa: CASSSLGTGGLYEQYF
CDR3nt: TGTGCCAGCAGCTCCCTAGGGACAGGTGGCCTCTACGAGCAGTACTTC

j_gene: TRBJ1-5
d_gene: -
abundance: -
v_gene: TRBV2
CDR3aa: CASSWTAGQPQHF
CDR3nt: TGTGCCAGCAGTTGGACCGCGGGTCAGCCCCAGCATTTT

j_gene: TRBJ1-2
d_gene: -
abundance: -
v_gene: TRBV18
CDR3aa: CASSPPSGPHSYGYTF
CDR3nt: TGTGCCAGCTCACCACCGTCCGGTCCTCACTCCTATGGCTACACCTTC

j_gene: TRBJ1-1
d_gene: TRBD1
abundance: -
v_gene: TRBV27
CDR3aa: CASSFGTGGDTEAFF
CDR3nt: TGTGCCAGCAGTTTTGGGACAGGGGGGGACACTGAAGCTTTCTTT

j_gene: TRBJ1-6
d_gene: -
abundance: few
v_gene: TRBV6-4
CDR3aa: CASSDSIGGYSPLHF
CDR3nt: TGTGCCAGCAGTGACTCGATCGGGGGTTATTCACCCCTCCACTTT

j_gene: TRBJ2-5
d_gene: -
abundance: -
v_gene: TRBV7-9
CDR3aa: CASSNSGGEETQYF
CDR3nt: TGTGCCAGCAGCAATAGTGGCGGAGAAGAGACCCAGTACTTC

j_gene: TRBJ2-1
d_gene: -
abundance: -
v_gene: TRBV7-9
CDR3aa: CASSFTGSHEQFF
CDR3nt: TGTGCCAGCAGCTTCACAGGCAGCCATGAGCAGTTCTTC

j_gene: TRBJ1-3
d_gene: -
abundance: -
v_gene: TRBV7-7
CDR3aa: CASSAGRGEGNTIYF
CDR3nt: TGTGCTAGCAGCGCCGGCCGGGGGGAGGGAAACACCATATATTTT

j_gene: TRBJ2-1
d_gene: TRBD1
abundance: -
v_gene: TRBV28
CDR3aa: CASGGTGGPNEQFF
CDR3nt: TGTGCCAGCGGGGGGACAGGGGGTCCCAATGAGCAGTTCTTC

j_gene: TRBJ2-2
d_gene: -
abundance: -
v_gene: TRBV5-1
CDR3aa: CASSLTRGGTGELFF
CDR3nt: TGCGCCAGCAGCTTGACCAGAGGGGGCACCGGGGAGCTGTTTTTT

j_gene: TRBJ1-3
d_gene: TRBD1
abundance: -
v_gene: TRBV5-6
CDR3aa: CASSWDRRSGNTIYF
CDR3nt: TGTGCCAGCAGCTGGGACAGACGCTCTGGAAACACCATATATTTT

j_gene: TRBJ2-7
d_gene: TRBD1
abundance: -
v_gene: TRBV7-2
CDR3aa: CASSLDRGQGEQYF
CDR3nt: TGTGCCAGCAGCCTAGACAGGGGGCAAGGCGAGCAGTACTTC

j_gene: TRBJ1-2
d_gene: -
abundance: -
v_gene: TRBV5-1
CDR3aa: CASSPQGIAVGYTF
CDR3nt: TGCGCCAGCAGCCCGCAGGGGATTGCGGTAGGCTACACCTTC

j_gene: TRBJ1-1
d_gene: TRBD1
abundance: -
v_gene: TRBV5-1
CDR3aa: CASSFTGGVVTEAFF
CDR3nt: TGCGCCAGCAGCTTTACAGGGGGAGTCGTGACTGAAGCTTTCTTT

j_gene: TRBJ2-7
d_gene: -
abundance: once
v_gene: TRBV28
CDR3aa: CASSEAANYEQYF
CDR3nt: TGTGCCAGCAGTGAGGCGGCAAACTACGAGCAGTACTTC

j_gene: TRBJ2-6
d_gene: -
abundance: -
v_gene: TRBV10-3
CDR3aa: CAISDGVSGANVLTF
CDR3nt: TGTGCCATCAGTGACGGGGTTTCTGGGGCCAACGTCCTGACTTTC

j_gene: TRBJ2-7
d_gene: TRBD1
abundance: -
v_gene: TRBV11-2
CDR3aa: CASSWTGGVYEQYF
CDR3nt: TGTGCCAGCAGTTGGACAGGGGGCGTCTACGAGCAGTACTTC

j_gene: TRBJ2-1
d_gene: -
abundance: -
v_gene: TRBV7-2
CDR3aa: CASSLGGEQFF
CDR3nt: TGTGCCAGCAGCTTGGGGGGAGAGCAGTTCTTC

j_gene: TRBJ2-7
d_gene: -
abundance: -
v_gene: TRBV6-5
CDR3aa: CASSYSRGGDEQYF
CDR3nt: TGTGCCAGCAGTTACTCCCGGGGCGGGGACGAGCAGTACTTC

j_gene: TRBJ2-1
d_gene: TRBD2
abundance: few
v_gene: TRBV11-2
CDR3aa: CASSPGLAEQFF
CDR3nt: TGTGCCAGCAGCCCGGGACTAGCTGAGCAGTTCTTC

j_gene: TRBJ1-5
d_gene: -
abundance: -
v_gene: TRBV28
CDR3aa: CASSPWEAGGNYQPQHF
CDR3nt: TGTGCCAGCAGTCCCTGGGAGGCGGGGGGAAATTATCAGCCCCAGCATTTT

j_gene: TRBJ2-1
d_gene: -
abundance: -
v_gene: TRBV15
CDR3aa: CATSWEDEQFF
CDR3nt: TGTGCCACCAGCTGGGAGGATGAGCAGTTCTTC

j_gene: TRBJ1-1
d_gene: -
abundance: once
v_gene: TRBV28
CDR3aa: CASSLNRIEAFF
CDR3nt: TGTGCCAGCAGTTTAAACAGAATTGAAGCTTTCTTT

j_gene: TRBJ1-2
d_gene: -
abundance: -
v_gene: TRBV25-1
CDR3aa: CASSSGTLPNYGYTF
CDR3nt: TGTGCCAGCAGTTCCGGGACACTACCTAACTATGGCTACACCTTC

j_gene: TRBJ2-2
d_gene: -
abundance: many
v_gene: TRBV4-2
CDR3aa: CASSQDEGEIGELFF
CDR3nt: TGTGCCAGCAGCCAAGATGAAGGGGAAATCGGGGAGCTGTTTTTT

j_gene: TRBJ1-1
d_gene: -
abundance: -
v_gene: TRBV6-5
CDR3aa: CASSYSGGRTEAFF
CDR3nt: TGTGCCAGCAGTTACTCCGGGGGGCGGACTGAAGCTTTCTTT